This TCR beta chain was captured by sequencing in a study of T cell repertoires in cytomegalovirus infection. General study findings and limits: Summed public TCR beta family frequency identified CMV carriers bearing the relevant HLA.

The CDR3 totals 16 residues. Trimming took 4 bases from V and 6 from J, leaving 19 bases between them. Germline V lookup: CDR1 SGHTA, CDR2 FQGNSA. MiXCR was run by TCRdb on the reads, yielding one entry per CDR3 protein. This sample has more than 90,000 distinct CDR3 sequences, with 10% found just once. This clonotype was detected ten times or more. Its specificity is not known. The TCR was taken from a human donor in good health (CMV status not recorded). Some clones in this sample may be carry-over from other donors' samples. Sequencing was done on a sample of PBMCs, sequenced either directly or after in vitro stimulation (not recorded which). This sequence joins TRBV7-2 and TRBJ2-4; D is perhaps TRBD1 (6 bases). The CDR3 nucleotides are TGTGCCAGCAGCTCGGGCCCACAGGGATGGGGAAACATTCAGTACTTC. The encoded protein is CASSSGPQGWGNIQYF.